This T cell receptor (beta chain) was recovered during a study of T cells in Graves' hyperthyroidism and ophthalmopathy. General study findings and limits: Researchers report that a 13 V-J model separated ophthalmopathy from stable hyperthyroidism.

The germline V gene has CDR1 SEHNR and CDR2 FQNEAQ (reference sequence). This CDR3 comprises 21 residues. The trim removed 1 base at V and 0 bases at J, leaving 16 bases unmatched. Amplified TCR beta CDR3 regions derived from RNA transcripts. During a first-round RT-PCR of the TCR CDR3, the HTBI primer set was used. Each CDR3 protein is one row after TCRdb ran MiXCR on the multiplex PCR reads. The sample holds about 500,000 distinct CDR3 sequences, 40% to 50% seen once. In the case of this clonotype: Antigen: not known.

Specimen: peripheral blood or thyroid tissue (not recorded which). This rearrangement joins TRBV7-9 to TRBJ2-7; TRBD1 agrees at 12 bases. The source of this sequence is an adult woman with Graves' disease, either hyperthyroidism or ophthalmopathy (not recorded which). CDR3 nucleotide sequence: TGTGCCAGCAGCTTAGTTAAGTTTCGGGACAGGGGGCGGCCGCTCTCCTACGAGCAGTACTTC. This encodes CASSLVKFRDRGRPLSYEQYF.